These 28 T cell receptor beta chains were sequenced from one sample in a study of blood T cell repertoires in COVID-19. Libraries were prepared by immunoSEQ multiplex PCR; TCRdb keeps only in-frame clonotypes and omits some of them. In the table there are under 100,000 clones, 80% to 90% of which are singletons. The sample comprised peripheral blood. These TCRs come from a man aged 50-59 years with acute or convalescent COVID-19.

The chain carries TRBV27 and TRBJ1-5, with D perhaps TRBD1 (6 bases). CDR1 MNHEY and CDR2 SMNVEV come from the germline V gene (reference sequence). This CDR3 has 14 residues. V shed 2 bases and J shed 2 bases, with 7 bases lying between them. The CDR3 reads CASSLPGGNQPQHF. CDR3 in DNA: TGTGCCAGCAGTTTACCAGGGGGCAATCAGCCCCAGCATTTT.

The rearrangement uses TRBV6-6 and TRBJ2-7; TRBD1 aligns across 8 bases. Germline CDR1 and CDR2: MNHNY and SVGAGI (reference sequence). The CDR3 consists of 15 residues. The J segment lost 7 bases and the V segment lost 2 bases, leaving 10 bases of the junction unmatched. The CDR3 DNA is TGTGCCAGCAGTTACATAGAGACAGGGGCGGGTGAGCAGTACGTC. Its translation: CASSYIETGAGEQYV.

The chain joins TRBV3-1 (or the pseudogene TRBV3-2) to TRBJ1-2, with D possibly being TRBD1 (5 bases). The ends were cut back, 0 bases at V and 7 bases at J, with 12 bases in the middle. CDR3 length: 14 amino acids. CDR1 and CDR2 from the germline V gene are LGHDT and YNNKEL (reference sequence). The CDR3 protein is CASSQDGAGPGYTF. Here the CDR3 DNA reads TGTGCCAGCAGCCAAGATGGGGCAGGGCCTGGCTACACCTTC.

The J gene is TRBJ1-5, the V gene TRBV7-8; tentative D call: TRBD1 (5 bases). The germline V and J ends were trimmed by 6 bases and 3 bases, with 21 bases remaining between them. In germline, CDR1 is SGHVS, CDR2 FQNEAQ. The CDR3 has 17 amino acids. The CDR3 nucleotides read TGTGCCAGCAGACAAGGGGTTAGGACGCAAGACAATCAGCCCCAGCATTTT. The encoded protein is CASRQGVRTQDNQPQHF.

In this sample, this clone turned up once. The V and J genes are TRBV12-5 and TRBJ2-1; TRBD1 is a possible D gene (6 bases). From germline, CDR1 is LGHNT and CDR2 FRNRAP. V gave up 5 bases and J gave up 0 bases, with 14 bases separating them. The CDR3 contains 16 residues. CDR3 nucleotides: TGTGCTAGTGGTAGTAACCCAGGGGTCTCCTACAATGAGCAGTTCTTC. Translating gives CASGSNPGVSYNEQFF.

The V gene is TRBV7-9, the J gene TRBJ2-7; D gene ambiguous. Germline CDR1 and CDR2: SEHNR and FQNEAQ (reference sequence). The CDR3 covers 10 residues. The V gene lost 4 bases and the J gene lost 12 bases, with 10 bases spanning the gap. The CDR3 spells CASSSGFLYF. CDR3 nucleotides: TGTGCCAGCAGCTCAGGTTTCCTGTACTTC.

V gene TRBV7-3 combines with J gene TRBJ2-2, with 7 bases lining up with TRBD2. Germline V gene sequence: CDR1 SGHTA, CDR2 FQGTGA. This CDR3 has 16 amino acids. The V gene end was trimmed by 1 base and the J gene end by 3 bases; junction bases not matched to a gene: 5. The CDR3 nucleotides read TGTGCCAGCAGCTTAAGACTAGCTCACGACACCGGGGAGCTGTTTTTT. It specifies CASSLRLAHDTGELFF.

The gene calls are TRBV27 and TRBJ1-5; no firm D call. The CDR3 has 18 amino acids. V lost 8 bases and J 2 bases, leaving 25 bases between the germline ends. Germline assignment: CDR1 MNHEY and CDR2 SMNVEV (reference sequence). In DNA, the CDR3 is TGTGCCAGCGGCCGGTCGAGGGTGAGCAGTGTAGGCAATCAGCCCCAGCATTTT. Its translation: CASGRSRVSSVGNQPQHF.

The chain is built from TRBV18 and TRBJ2-1; 9 bases agree with TRBD2. The CDR3 sequence is 15 residues long. In germline, CDR1 is KGHSH, CDR2 LQKENI. The J segment lost 4 bases and the V segment lost 6 bases, leaving 7 bases of the junction unmatched. The CDR3 region has the DNA TGTGCCAGCTCTCGTAGCGGGGGAGAATACAATGAGCAGTTCTTC. Protein sequence: CASSRSGGEYNEQFF. The whole variable domain, remainder taken from reference TRBV18 and TRBJ2-1, is NAGVMQNPRHLVRRRGQEARLRCSPMKGHSHVYWYRQLPEEGLKFMVYLQKENIIDESGMPKERFSAEFPKEGPSILRIQQVVRGDSAAYFCASSRSGGEYNEQFFGPGTRLTVL.

This rearrangement joins TRBV27 to TRBJ2-6; TRBD2 is a possible D gene (5 bases). The CDR3 sequence is 17 residues long. Germline V lookup: CDR1 MNHEY, CDR2 SMNVEV (reference sequence). V was shortened by 6 bases and J by 0 bases, with 15 bases between the two germline ends. For the CDR3, the DNA is TGTGCCAGCAGGTCCTGGGGAGCAGGCTCTGGGGCCAACGTCCTGACTTTC. Its translation is CASRSWGAGSGANVLTF.

The rearrangement uses TRBV10-2 and TRBJ2-1, with 13 bases lining up with TRBD2. With V trimmed by 3 bases and J by 2 bases, 4 bases remained unmatched. The CDR3 consists of 17 residues. Germline values: CDR1 WSHSY, CDR2 SAAADI. In DNA, the CDR3 is TGCGCCAGCAGTGAACTAGCGGGGGGGCCGACCTACAATGAGCAGTTCTTC. It specifies CASSELAGGPTYNEQFF.

The chain employs TRBV6-5 and TRBJ2-5; D gene unclear. V was cut by 6 bases and J by 0 bases, with 11 bases left in between. Germline CDR1 MNHEY, CDR2 SVGAGI. The CDR3 loop spans 14 amino acids. CDR3: CASSRTDYQETQYF. Here the CDR3 DNA reads TGTGCCAGCAGCCGAACAGATTACCAAGAGACCCAGTACTTC.

The V gene is TRBV2, the J gene TRBJ2-2; TRBD1 agrees at 9 bases. CDR1 SNHLY and CDR2 FYNNEI come from the germline V gene. CDR3 length: 15 residues. V trimming: 6 bases; J trimming: 5 bases; junction bases outside the gene matches: 7. CDR3: CASSWTGAETGELFF. CDR3 nucleotides: TGTGCCAGCAGCTGGACAGGGGCGGAGACCGGGGAGCTGTTTTTT. Based on the CDR3 plus reference TRBV2 and TRBJ2-2, the full variable domain is EPEVTQTPSHQVTQMGQEVILRCVPISNHLYFYWYRQILGQKVEFLVSFYNNEISEKSEIFDDQFSVERPDGSNFTLKIRSTKLEDSAMYFCASSWTGAETGELFFGEGSRLTVL.

In its sample, this clone was seen once. The V gene is TRBV19, the J gene TRBJ2-2; weak D call: TRBD1 (5 bases). Germline assignment: CDR1 LNHDA and CDR2 SQIVND (reference sequence). V was pared by 4 bases and J by 6 bases, with 12 bases between. The CDR3 is 14 amino acids. CDR3 nucleotides: TGTGCCAGTAGTAGCCCACAGGTCTCCGGGGAGCTGTTTTTT. The encoded protein is CASSSPQVSGELFF.

The chain employs TRBV7-3 and TRBJ2-2, with 9 nucleotides matching TRBD1. Germline V CDR1 and CDR2: SGHTA, FQGTGA. This CDR3 has 16 amino acids. V trimming: 5 bases; J trimming: 2 bases; junction bases outside the gene matches: 6. CDR3 sequence (DNA): TGTGCCAGCAGCCGATCGACAGGGGGTAACACCGGGGAGCTGTTTTTT. This codes for CASSRSTGGNTGELFF.

In its sample, this clone was seen once. The rearrangement joins TRBV28 to TRBJ1-3, with TRBD1 matching over 8 bases. V shed 8 bases and J 4 bases; nucleotides not matched to a gene: 10. Per germline, CDR1 MDHEN and CDR2 SYDVKM. The CDR3 is 15 residues long. The CDR3 loop is CASLLGQGAGNTIYF. The CDR3 DNA follows: TGTGCCAGCTTATTAGGACAGGGAGCAGGAAACACCATATATTTT.

The V and J genes are TRBV3-1 (or the pseudogene TRBV3-2) and TRBJ1-3; D call uncertain. Germline loops: CDR1 LGHDT, CDR2 YNNKEL (reference sequence). This CDR3 region has 14 residues. Trimming stripped 8 bases from V and 3 bases from J, with 14 bases between. For the CDR3, the DNA is TGTGCCAGCTCCTCGGGTCGCGTTGGAAACACCATATATTTT. As protein: CASSSGRVGNTIYF.

This chain joins TRBV19 and TRBJ2-7; 7 bases match TRBD1. Germline trimming cut 3 bases from V and 3 bases from J; bases unmatched to any gene: 5. CDR1 is LNHDA and CDR2 is SQIVND in the germline V gene (reference sequence). This CDR3 is 14 amino acids long. The CDR3 region has the DNA TGTGCCAGTAGTATTTTCGGGACAGACTACGAGCAGTACTTC. It codes for CASSIFGTDYEQYF.

V usage is TRBV6-1 and J usage is TRBJ2-2, with 12 bases fitting TRBD2. Germline V gene sequence: CDR1 MNHNS, CDR2 SASEGT. The V gene end was trimmed by 4 bases and the J gene end by 0 bases; junction bases not matched to a gene: 6. The CDR3 has 18 residues. In DNA form, the CDR3 reads TGTGCCAGCAGTGTAAGGACTAGCGGGGCCGCGAACACCGGGGAGCTGTTTTTT. It is translated as CASSVRTSGAANTGELFF.

V gene TRBV30 combines with J gene TRBJ1-1; 10 nucleotides match TRBD1. Unmatched junction bases numbered 6, after V lost 5 bases and J lost 3 bases. Germline CDR1 and CDR2: GTSNPN and SVGIG (reference sequence). The CDR3 consists of 14 residues. Here the CDR3 reads CAWGVGQGYTEAFF. CDR3 sequence (DNA): TGTGCCTGGGGGGTGGGACAGGGGTACACTGAAGCTTTCTTT.

This chain links TRBV5-8 with TRBJ1-3, with a tentative D call TRBD1 (5 bases). Germline lookup yields CDR1 SGHTS and CDR2 YDEGEE. Trimming removed 0 bases at V and 0 bases at J, with 10 bases between. The CDR3 spans 16 residues. The CDR3 nucleotides are TGTGCCAGCAGCTTGGTTAGGGGATACTCTGGAAACACCATATATTTT. Translation gives CASSLVRGYSGNTIYF.

This clone was counted once. V gene TRBV5-1 combines with J gene TRBJ2-2; tentatively, D is TRBD1 (5 bases). Germline-derived CDR1 and CDR2 are SGHRS and YFSETQ. V was trimmed by 0 bases and J by 6 bases, leaving 12 bases between them. The CDR3 length is 15 residues. CDR3 sequence (DNA): TGCGCCAGCAGCTTGGTCCGACAGAGCCCCGGGGAGCTGTTTTTT. It translates to CASSLVRQSPGELFF.

The gene calls are TRBV4-2 and TRBJ2-7; 7 nucleotides line up with TRBD2. From germline, CDR1 is LGHNA and CDR2 YNFKEQ. CDR3 length: 16 amino acids. J lost 3 bases, V lost 0 bases, and 8 bases had no gene match. As DNA, the CDR3 is TGTGCCAGCAGCCAAGAAGACCGGGGGGTTCTCTACGAGCAGTACTTC. Protein sequence: CASSQEDRGVLYEQYF.

This clone has a single count. This sequence joins TRBV13 and TRBJ1-5; D gene ambiguous. Germline V gene sequence: CDR1 PRHDT, CDR2 FYEKMQ (reference sequence). The CDR3 length is 14 residues. V was trimmed by 5 bases and J by 6 bases, leaving 14 bases between them. CDR3 in DNA: TGTGCCAGCAGCCAAGGGAGGGCGTTTCAGCCCCAGCATTTT. It is translated as CASSQGRAFQPQHF.

This sequence joins TRBV15 and TRBJ2-7, with D maybe TRBD2 (7 bases). Per the germline V gene, CDR1 is LNHNV and CDR2 is YYDKDF (reference sequence). V was cut by 5 bases and J by 0 bases, with 14 bases left in between. This CDR3 has 15 amino acids. The DNA for the CDR3 is TGTGCCACCAGCGGGGGGGGCCGAAGCTCCTACGAGCAGTACTTC. Amino acid sequence: CATSGGGRSSYEQYF.

The genes are TRBV9 and TRBJ2-1, with TRBD2 matching 12 bases. With V trimmed by 4 bases and J by 6 bases, 5 bases remained unmatched. This CDR3 has 15 residues. Germline values: CDR1 SGDLS, CDR2 YYNGEE. In DNA, the CDR3 is TGTGCCAGCAGCCCAGGACTAGCGGGGAGCAATGAGCAGTTCTTC. This translates into CASSPGLAGSNEQFF.

The V gene is TRBV4-1, the J gene TRBJ1-3; a possible D gene is TRBD1 (5 bases). The CDR3 spans 15 residues. V lost 0 bases to trimming and J lost 4 bases, with 10 bases between them. Per germline, CDR1 MGHRA and CDR2 YSYEKL. As DNA, the CDR3 is TGCGCCAGCAGCCAAGAAGGGTGGGGCGGAAACACCATATATTTT. Translation: CASSQEGWGGNTIYF.

The V gene is TRBV29-1, the J gene TRBJ2-1; D remains unclear. V was shortened by 0 bases and J by 1 base, with 16 bases between the two germline ends. The CDR3 length is 17 residues. CDR1 and CDR2 (germline): SQVTM, ANQGSEA. CDR3 sequence: CSVEEQVLGGSYNEQFF. The CDR3 coding sequence is TGCAGCGTTGAAGAACAAGTTCTAGGCGGTTCCTACAATGAGCAGTTCTTC.